The 13 T cell receptor beta chains below all came from one sample that was sequenced in a study of blood T cell repertoires in COVID-19. Clones were read by immunoSEQ multiplex PCR, and TCRdb kept only the in-frame ones, dropping some. The sample shows 200,000 or so clones, around 79% of them seen only once. The source material was peripheral blood. The receptors shown here come from a man aged 55 to 70 with active or convalescent COVID-19.

The chain has TRBV6-2 or TRBV6-3 and TRBJ2-7; D remains ambiguous. CDR3 length: 13 residues. V dropped 0 bases and J dropped 3 bases, with 6 bases sitting between them. Germline loops: CDR1 MNHEY, CDR2 SVGEGT. CDR3 sequence reads: CASSYSTDYEQYF. CDR3 nucleotides: TGTGCCAGCAGTTACTCGACTGACTACGAGCAGTACTTC.

This clone was seen only once. J is TRBJ2-1 and V is TRBV5-1, with TRBD2 identical over 7 bases. The V gene end was trimmed by 0 bases and the J gene end by 2 bases; junction bases not matched to a gene: 5. Germline lookup yields CDR1 SGHRS and CDR2 YFSETQ. There are 16 residues in the CDR3. CDR3 residues: CASSLAGGSPYNEQFF. The CDR3, as DNA: TGCGCCAGCAGCTTGGCCGGCGGGAGCCCCTACAATGAGCAGTTCTTC.

The chain employs TRBV10-2 and TRBJ1-5, with D tentatively TRBD1 (5 bases). Trimming took off 3 bases at V and 3 bases at J, with 9 bases between the two ends. The CDR3 consists of 14 residues. Germline assignment: CDR1 WSHSY and CDR2 SAAADI. The CDR3 bases are TGCGCCAGCAGTGAATCGGGGGTCAATCAGCCCCAGCATTTT. Encoded protein: CASSESGVNQPQHF.

J is TRBJ1-1 and V is TRBV6-2 or TRBV6-3; TRBD1 matches 7 bases. From germline, CDR1 is MNHEY and CDR2 SVGEGT. V shed 4 bases, J shed 8 bases, and the junction held 7 bases outside the gene matches. The CDR3 totals 13 residues. CDR3 loop: CASSSLTGNEAFF. In DNA, the CDR3 is TGTGCCAGCAGTTCCTTGACAGGGAACGAAGCTTTCTTT.

The chain has TRBV4-2 and TRBJ1-1; D might be TRBD1 (5 bases). Trimming took 0 bases from V and 6 from J, leaving 8 bases between them. This CDR3 has 13 residues. Germline V gene data show CDR1 as LGHNA and CDR2 as YNFKEQ. In nucleotides, the CDR3 is TGTGCCAGCAGCCAAGATCGGGGGGCTGAAGCTTTCTTT. Protein: CASSQDRGAEAFF.

This chain connects TRBV28 to TRBJ2-3; 9 nucleotides align to TRBD2. CDR3 length equals 17 residues. J gave up 9 bases and V 6 bases, and 19 bases lay outside the gene matches. Germline V CDR1 and CDR2: MDHEN, SYDVKM. CDR3 loop: CASSTGTSNRGGKTQYF. The CDR3 DNA is TGTGCCAGCAGCACCGGGACTAGCAACCGAGGGGGGAAAACGCAGTATTTT.

This sequence joins TRBV19 and TRBJ2-5; 7 nucleotides match TRBD2. The CDR3 has 13 amino acids. Germline V gene data show CDR1 as LNHDA and CDR2 as SQIVND (reference sequence). V lost 5 bases and J lost 5; bases outside the gene matches: 5. The CDR3 DNA follows: TGTGCCAGTAGTGGGAGGGTCCGGGAGACCCAGTACTTC. It codes for CASSGRVRETQYF.

J is TRBJ2-7 and V is TRBV6-6; 8 bases are a match to TRBD2. The CDR3 is 16 residues long. V gave up 5 bases and J gave up 1 base; unmatched junction bases: 10. CDR1 is MNHNY, CDR2 SVGAGI, per germline (reference sequence). Written as DNA, the CDR3 is TGTGCCAGCAGTCGCCCTACGGCGGGAGGTTCCTACGAGCAGTACTTC. This translates into CASSRPTAGGSYEQYF.

The chain couples TRBV7-2 to TRBJ1-4; D perhaps matches TRBD1 (5 bases). Germline V CDR1 and CDR2: SGHTA, FQGNSA. V was cut by 1 base and J by 7 bases, with 13 bases left in between. The CDR3 has 15 amino acids. Written as DNA, the CDR3 is TGTGCCAGCAGCTTAGTTCGGGGGTTGGGTGAAAAACTGTTTTTT. Protein: CASSLVRGLGEKLFF.

This chain's CDR3 is CASSRWGQTLETQYF. The DNA for the CDR3 is TGTGCCAGCAGCCGTTGGGGACAGACTCTAGAGACCCAGTACTTC. V and J are TRBV5-5 and TRBJ2-5; TRBD1 agrees at 7 bases. Per germline, CDR1 SGHKS and CDR2 YYEKEE (reference sequence). The CDR3 is made up of 15 amino acids. V was pared by 4 bases and J by 4 bases, with 10 bases of the junction left unmatched.

The chain recombines TRBV18 with TRBJ2-7; 7 bases agree with TRBD1. The junction had 4 bases not matched to a gene; V was cut back by 6 bases and J by 2 bases. The germline V gene has CDR1 KGHSH and CDR2 LQKENI. This CDR3 spans 13 amino acids. The CDR3 bases are TGTGCCAGCTCCCTGGACAGGACCTACGAGCAGTACTTC. This gives the protein CASSLDRTYEQYF. The full variable domain, completed using reference TRBV18 and TRBJ2-7, is NAGVMQNPRHLVRRRGQEARLRCSPMKGHSHVYWYRQLPEEGLKFMVYLQKENIIDESGMPKERFSAEFPKEGPSILRIQQVVRGDSAAYFCASSLDRTYEQYFGPGTRLTVT.

V gene TRBV12-3 or TRBV12-4 combines with J gene TRBJ1-2; D gene uncertain. V was clipped by 3 bases and J by 8 bases, with 13 bases between them. The CDR3 has 13 amino acids. The CDR3 sequence: CASSFDGIRGYTF. The CDR3 DNA is TGTGCCAGCAGTTTTGACGGGATAAGGGGCTACACCTTC.

The chain has TRBV7-3 and TRBJ1-1; the match to TRBD1 covers 9 bases. The CDR3 runs 13 residues. Germline CDR1 SGHTA, CDR2 FQGTGA. Trimming cost V 5 bases and J 7 bases; bases outside gene matches: 5. The CDR3 sequence is CASSDRGSSEAFF. The CDR3 coding sequence is TGTGCCAGCAGCGACAGGGGGAGTAGTGAAGCTTTCTTT.